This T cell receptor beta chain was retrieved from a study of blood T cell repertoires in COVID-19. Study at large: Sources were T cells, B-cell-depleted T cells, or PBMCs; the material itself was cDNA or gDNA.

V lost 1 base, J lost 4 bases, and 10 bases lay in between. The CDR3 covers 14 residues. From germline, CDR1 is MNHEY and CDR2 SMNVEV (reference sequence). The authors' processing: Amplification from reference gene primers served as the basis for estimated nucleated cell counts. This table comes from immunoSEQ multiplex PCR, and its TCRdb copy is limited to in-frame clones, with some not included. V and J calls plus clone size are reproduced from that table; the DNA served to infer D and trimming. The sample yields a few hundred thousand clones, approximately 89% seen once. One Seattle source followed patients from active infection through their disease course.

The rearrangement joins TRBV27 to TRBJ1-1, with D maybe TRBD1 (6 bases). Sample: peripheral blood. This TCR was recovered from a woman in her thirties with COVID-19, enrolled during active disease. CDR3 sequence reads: CASSLFVRGTEAFF. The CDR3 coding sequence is TGTGCCAGCAGTTTATTCGTCAGGGGCACTGAAGCTTTCTTT.